This T cell receptor beta chain emerged from a study of control samples from healthy donors and cancer patients. CDR3 length equals 13 residues. Germline CDR1 and CDR2: MNHEY and SVGAGI. V lost 4 bases, J lost 4 bases, and 10 bases lay in between. This table comes from immunoSEQ multiplex PCR, and its TCRdb copy is limited to in-frame clones, with some not included. The sample consists of more than 85,000 clones, about nine tenths of them appearing once. This clonotype originated in a human donor in good health. The donor label of this sample is uncertain. Sample: blood. The chain is built from TRBV6-5 and TRBJ1-1; D unresolved. Written as DNA, the CDR3 is TGTGCCAGCAGTTGGGGTCCTATCACTGAAGCTTTCTTT. This sequence encodes CASSWGPITEAFF.